The 30 T cell receptor beta chains below come from one sample, sequenced in a study of shared clonotypes between healthy human individuals. This table comes from immunoSEQ multiplex PCR, and its TCRdb copy is limited to in-frame clones, with some not included. The table includes roughly 2.6 million clones, approximately 90% detected once. What was sequenced was naive CD4+ T cells sorted from blood. Subset given: CD45RA+ positively selected. Every receptor here comes from a man aged 18 to 29 in good health.

The chain is built from TRBV2 and TRBJ2-3, with TRBD2 identical over 11 bases. V gave up 2 bases and J gave up 5 bases; unmatched junction bases: 3. CDR3 length equals 15 residues. The germline V gene encodes CDR1 SNHLY and CDR2 FYNNEI. The CDR3 DNA is TGTGCCAGCAGTGAACGGGGACTAGCGGTAGATACGCAGTATTTT. Its protein is CASSERGLAVDTQYF.

The chain carries TRBV30 and TRBJ2-5, with a tentative D call TRBD1 (6 bases). The CDR3 sequence is 15 residues long. The germline V gene encodes CDR1 GTSNPN and CDR2 SVGIG (reference sequence). V was shortened by 4 bases and J by 11 bases, with 26 bases between the two germline ends. The CDR3 region is CAWMGPGTPPWEQYF. For the CDR3, the DNA is TGTGCCTGGATGGGGCCCGGGACACCCCCCTGGGAGCAGTACTTC.

Worth noting for this clone: Other DNA sequences from this sample encode an identical CDR3 as well. The chain recombines TRBV2 with TRBJ1-5; D gene ambiguous. The CDR3 totals 14 residues. V lost 3 bases, J lost 0 bases, and 6 bases lay in between. Germline V gene lookup returns CDR1 SNHLY and CDR2 FYNNEI. Here the CDR3 DNA reads TGTGCCAGCAGTGACGGCCCTAGCAATCAGCCCCAGCATTTT. Its protein is CASSDGPSNQPQHF.

This clone was detected only once. The chain couples TRBV6-5 to TRBJ1-1; the D gene is possibly TRBD1 (5 bases). The CDR3 covers 13 residues. Deletions cut 4 bases from V and 12 bases from J, with 18 bases between. CDR1 and CDR2 from the germline V gene are MNHEY and SVGAGI. The CDR3 is CASSWRQLMSPFF. DNA for the CDR3: TGTGCCAGCAGTTGGAGACAGCTTATGTCCCCTTTCTTT.

The chain combines TRBV6-5 with TRBJ1-1; D remains ambiguous. This CDR3 comprises 13 residues. The germline gives CDR1 MNHEY, CDR2 SVGAGI. Trimming stripped 2 bases from V and 4 bases from J, with 8 bases between. The CDR3 loop reads CASSYRVRTEAFF. The DNA for the CDR3 is TGTGCCAGCAGTTACAGGGTTCGCACTGAAGCTTTCTTT.

This sequence joins TRBV6-6 and TRBJ1-5, with D unclear. Germline lookup yields CDR1 MNHNY and CDR2 SVGAGI (reference sequence). The CDR3 has 14 amino acids. Trimming cost V 6 bases and J 5 bases, with 14 bases left between them. The CDR3 region is CASRTPSGDQPQHF. In DNA form, the CDR3 reads TGTGCCAGCAGGACACCCTCCGGGGATCAGCCCCAGCATTTT.

The chain joins TRBV27 to TRBJ1-6; D is perhaps TRBD1 (5 bases). Germline V gene lookup returns CDR1 MNHEY and CDR2 SMNVEV (reference sequence). The CDR3 has 18 amino acids. The V end lost 3 bases, the J end lost 0 bases, and 15 bases lay between the germline ends. Here the CDR3 DNA reads TGTGCCAGCAGTTTCTCTTGGGGCTCCAGCTCCTATAATTCACCCCTCCACTTT. Amino acids: CASSFSWGSSSYNSPLHF.

This rearrangement joins TRBV27 to TRBJ2-7; D is undetermined. The CDR3 spans 14 residues. The V and J ends lost 8 bases and 7 bases respectively, with 21 bases between them. The germline CDR1 and CDR2 sequences are MNHEY and SMNVEV (reference sequence). The CDR3 here is CASRRSDSPLEQYF. CDR3 DNA sequence: TGTGCCAGCCGCAGAAGTGACTCACCTCTGGAGCAGTACTTC.

J is TRBJ2-7 and V is TRBV27, with 8 bases matching TRBD1. The CDR3 covers 17 residues. Losses at the gene ends were 4 bases for V and 3 bases for J; bases not matched to a gene: 14. CDR1 and CDR2 (germline): MNHEY, SMNVEV (reference sequence). In DNA form, the CDR3 reads TGTGCCAGCAGTTCAGAATGGACAGGGAAGGATGTCTACGAGCAGTACTTC. It translates to CASSSEWTGKDVYEQYF.

V and J are TRBV2 and TRBJ1-2; D is perhaps TRBD1 (5 bases). Trimming removed 8 bases at V and 3 bases at J, with 10 bases between. The CDR3 is made up of 12 amino acids. Per germline, CDR1 SNHLY and CDR2 FYNNEI. In DNA, the CDR3 is TGTGCCAGCCGGCAGGGTGACTATGGCTACACCTTC. Its translation: CASRQGDYGYTF.

The gene calls are TRBV5-1 and TRBJ1-4, with TRBD1 matching over 8 bases. V dropped 1 base and J dropped 0; count of bases not matched to a gene: 2. The CDR3 has 16 residues. Germline V gives CDR1 SGHRS, CDR2 YFSETQ. In nucleotides, the CDR3 is TGCGCCAGCAGCTTGACAGGGGGGCCAACTAATGAAAAACTGTTTTTT. Amino acids: CASSLTGGPTNEKLFF.

The CDR3 here is CASSLVIADTQYF. The CDR3 DNA is TGTGCCAGCAGCTTAGTGATAGCAGATACGCAGTATTTT. The J gene is TRBJ2-3, the V gene TRBV11-2; unclear D gene. The V and J ends lost 1 base and 4 bases respectively, with 6 bases between them. Germline V gene lookup returns CDR1 SGHAT and CDR2 FQNNGV. The CDR3 sequence is 13 residues long.

The chain combines TRBV6-5 with TRBJ2-7; D possibly corresponds to TRBD1 (7 bases). Germline CDR1 and CDR2: MNHEY and SVGAGI. This CDR3 is built from 14 residues. V was shortened by 2 bases and J by 2 bases, with 10 bases between the two germline ends. CDR3 in DNA: TGTGCCAGCAGTTACGACAGGGAGGCCTACGAGCAGTACTTC. As protein: CASSYDREAYEQYF.

The V and J genes are TRBV27 and TRBJ1-5, with D uncertain. CDR1 and CDR2 from the germline V gene are MNHEY and SMNVEV (reference sequence). Trimming took 3 bases from V and 6 from J, leaving 9 bases between them. The CDR3 runs to 13 residues. CDR3 bases: TGTGCCAGCAGTTTCCAAATAGGTCAGCCCCAGCATTTT. Amino acids: CASSFQIGQPQHF.

The V call is TRBV12-5, the J call TRBJ2-7; no firm D call. V lost 5 bases to trimming and J lost 3 bases, with 11 bases between them. This CDR3 region has 13 residues. The germline V gene has CDR1 LGHNT and CDR2 FRNRAP. In DNA, the CDR3 is TGTGCTAGTGGTGTGGGGTACCTCTACGAGCAGTACTTC. Protein: CASGVGYLYEQYF.

The chain combines TRBV7-2 with TRBJ2-1; D may correspond to TRBD1 or TRBD2 (5 bases each). The germline CDR1 and CDR2 sequences are SGHTA and FQGNSA. This CDR3 comprises 13 residues. Trimming removed 6 bases from V and 5 bases from J, with 11 bases in between. The CDR3 sequence is CASRGRGDNEQFF. Here the CDR3 DNA reads TGTGCCAGCAGGGGACGGGGCGACAATGAGCAGTTCTTC.

The V gene is TRBV5-1, the J gene TRBJ2-2; D is undetermined. Germline assignment: CDR1 SGHRS and CDR2 YFSETQ. V was trimmed by 0 bases and J by 8 bases, leaving 11 bases between them. The CDR3 is 14 residues long. The CDR3 DNA sequence: TGCGCCAGCAGCTTGGGGTGGCAGCCGGGGGAGCTGTTTTTT. Translating gives CASSLGWQPGELFF.

The rearrangement links TRBV6-6 to TRBJ1-5; D remains ambiguous. Germline V lookup: CDR1 MNHNY, CDR2 SVGAGI (reference sequence). Trimming took off 0 bases at V and 2 bases at J, with 8 bases between the two ends. The CDR3 length is 15 residues. The CDR3 protein is CASSYSDDGNQPQHF. In DNA, the CDR3 is TGTGCCAGCAGTTACTCGGACGATGGCAATCAGCCCCAGCATTTT.

The J gene is TRBJ2-7, the V gene TRBV4-3; 9 bases align to TRBD2. Germline CDR1 and CDR2: LGHNA and YSLEER. Germline trimming cut 1 base from V and 6 bases from J; bases unmatched to any gene: 7. The CDR3 totals 15 residues. CDR3 sequence reads: CASSQALAGTIEQYF. DNA for the CDR3: TGCGCCAGCAGCCAAGCGCTAGCGGGAACAATCGAGCAGTACTTC.

The gene calls are TRBV5-6 and TRBJ2-3; maybe TRBD2 (5 bases). This CDR3 region has 14 residues. Germline CDR1 is SGHDT and CDR2 is YYEEEE. Deletions cut 3 bases from V and 4 bases from J, with 12 bases between. CDR3 coding DNA: TGTGCCAGCAGCTCCCTAGGAGGCGCAGATACGCAGTATTTT. It yields the protein CASSSLGGADTQYF. The complete variable domain, with remaining parts taken from reference TRBV5-6 and TRBJ2-3, reads DAGVTQSPTHLIKTRGQQVTLRCSPKSGHDTVSWYQQALGQGPQFIFQYYEEEERQRGNFPDRFSGHQFPNYSSELNVNALLLGDSALYLCASSSLGGADTQYFGPGTRLTVL.

The V gene is TRBV2, the J gene TRBJ2-7; TRBD2 agrees at 14 bases. The CDR3 runs to 15 residues. V lost 6 bases and J lost 5; bases outside the gene matches: 6. Germline V gene lookup returns CDR1 SNHLY and CDR2 FYNNEI. Here the CDR3 reads CASRGTSGSINEQYF. The CDR3 coding sequence is TGTGCCAGCAGGGGGACTAGCGGGAGTATCAACGAGCAGTACTTC.

Worth noting for this clone: Other nucleotide sequences from this sample produce the same CDR3. The rearrangement joins TRBV7-2 to TRBJ1-3; a possible D gene is TRBD1 (6 bases). Per germline, CDR1 SGHTA and CDR2 FQGNSA. There are 14 residues in the CDR3. V dropped 5 bases and J dropped 4 bases, with 12 bases sitting between them. CDR3 region: CASSPQGAGNTIYF. CDR3 DNA: TGTGCCAGCAGCCCACAGGGAGCCGGAAACACCATATATTTT.

The genes are TRBV5-1 and TRBJ1-2; weak D call: TRBD1 (5 bases). This CDR3 region has 14 residues. Trimming stripped 4 bases from V and 4 bases from J, with 14 bases between. Looked up from germline, CDR1 is SGHRS and CDR2 is YFSETQ. CDR3: CASSPLRDSYGYTF. In nucleotides, the CDR3 is TGCGCCAGCAGCCCGCTCAGGGATAGCTATGGCTACACCTTC.

The CDR3 DNA reads TGCGCCAGCAGCTCGGGCGTGTTGATACCTGAAGCTTTCTTT. Protein: CASSSGVLIPEAFF. J is TRBJ1-1 and V is TRBV5-1; D is ambiguous. CDR1 and CDR2 (germline): SGHRS, YFSETQ. The length of the CDR3 is 14 residues. The V gene lost 3 bases and the J gene lost 6 bases, with 15 bases spanning the gap.

The chain joins TRBV5-1 to TRBJ2-7, with D unresolved. Per germline, CDR1 SGHRS and CDR2 YFSETQ. The germline V and J ends were trimmed by 6 bases and 0 bases, with 13 bases remaining between them. There are 14 residues in the CDR3. This CDR3 is CASTLDTDSYEQYF. DNA of the CDR3: TGCGCCAGCACCCTCGACACGGACTCCTACGAGCAGTACTTC.

The rearrangement joins TRBV18 to TRBJ2-3, with D perhaps TRBD1 (6 bases). V lost 3 bases, J lost 2 bases, and 12 bases lay in between. Germline V gene sequence: CDR1 KGHSH, CDR2 LQKENI. This CDR3 contains 15 residues. DNA for the CDR3: TGTGCCAGCTCACCCCCTGGGACACCCACAGATACGCAGTATTTT. Protein: CASSPPGTPTDTQYF. Variable domain in full (rest from reference TRBV18 and TRBJ2-3): NAGVMQNPRHLVRRRGQEARLRCSPMKGHSHVYWYRQLPEEGLKFMVYLQKENIIDESGMPKERFSAEFPKEGPSILRIQQVVRGDSAAYFCASSPPGTPTDTQYFGPGTRLTVL.

CDR3 in DNA: TGTGCCACCAGAGAGGGCGGGACAGGGGTAAATGAGCAGTTCTTC. It codes for CATREGGTGVNEQFF. The genes are TRBV6-5 and TRBJ2-1; 10 positions match TRBD1. Germline assignment: CDR1 MNHEY and CDR2 SVGAGI. The CDR3 totals 15 residues. J gave up 7 bases and V 10 bases, and 13 bases lay outside the gene matches.

The CDR3: CASKNTYTDTQYF. The CDR3 coding sequence is TGTGCCAGCAAGAATACCTACACAGATACGCAGTATTTT. The chain is built from TRBV6-5 and TRBJ2-3; D not certain. This CDR3 is built from 13 residues. The germline gives CDR1 MNHEY, CDR2 SVGAGI. Trimming cost V 7 bases and J 2 bases, with 10 bases left between them.

Written as DNA, the CDR3 is TGTGCCACCAGCAGAGATCTGGACAGACCTAATGAAAAACTGTTTTTT. Encoded protein: CATSRDLDRPNEKLFF. This chain uses TRBV15 with TRBJ1-4; D is perhaps TRBD1 (6 bases). The CDR3 is 16 residues long. CDR1 is LNHNV, CDR2 YYDKDF, per germline (reference sequence). Trimming shortened V by 0 bases and J by 3 bases, and 11 bases separated the two germline ends.

This clone was detected a few times. The chain couples TRBV2 to TRBJ1-5; unclear D gene. The CDR3 covers 15 residues. Deletions cut 5 bases from V and 0 bases from J, with 11 bases between. Germline values: CDR1 SNHLY, CDR2 FYNNEI. CDR3 sequence (DNA): TGTGCCAGCAGTAAGACACAAGATAGCAATCAGCCCCAGCATTTT. Translation: CASSKTQDSNQPQHF.